The clone carrying this TCR beta chain was detected ten times or more. TCRdb ran MiXCR on the 5' RACE reads and lists one entry per CDR3 protein. The top ten hold about 10% of the sample, which has about 57,000 distinct CDR3 sequences, about 13% seen once. The data were taken from a study of neurological immune-mediated disorders. The V and J ends lost 7 bases and 1 base, in that order; junction bases with no gene match: 3. This CDR3 region has 14 residues. From germline, CDR1 is ENHRY and CDR2 SYGVKD. The TCR sequence derives from an older woman with HTLV-1-associated myelopathy (HAM/TSP). The sample consisted of PBMCs. This sequence joins TRBV10-3 and TRBJ2-2; 7 positions agree with TRBD1. CDR3 residues: CAITGTENTGELFF. The CDR3, as DNA: TGTGCCATCACCGGGACAGAGAACACCGGGGAGCTGTTTTTT.